This T cell receptor (beta chain) was recorded in a study of T cells in Graves' hyperthyroidism and ophthalmopathy. Study-wide findings and caveats: Ophthalmopathy onset followed model prediction by a median approximately 7 months.

At least 3 on the Clinical Activity Score was recorded for ophthalmopathy patients, who also had NOSPECS grade at least 4 and duration under 3 months. PBMCs stemmed from 10 ml fresh peripheral blood. For this clonotype: Its antigen is undetermined.

Germline values: CDR1 MNHEY, CDR2 SMNVEV (reference sequence). This CDR3 comprises 17 residues. Unmatched junction bases numbered 15, after V lost 6 bases and J lost 1 base. The investigators amplified TCR beta CDR3 regions from RNA transcripts. During a first-round RT-PCR of the TCR CDR3, the HTBI primer set was used. TCRdb itself ran the multiplex PCR reads through MiXCR, one entry per CDR3 protein. The table includes 500,000 to 800,000 distinct CDR3 sequences, about 14% detected once. The sample consisted of blood. The clonotype originates from a woman aged 50 to 60 with Graves' ophthalmopathy. The chain carries TRBV27 and TRBJ2-7, with 7 bases matching TRBD2. The CDR3 is CASSLKLLAANSYEQYF. CDR3 DNA: TGTGCCAGCAGCCTAAAGCTTCTAGCGGCAAATTCCTACGAGCAGTACTTC.